The T cell receptor (beta chain) described here comes from a study of persistence of HIV-infected CD4 T cells. Whole-study context: Donors were ART-treated; their CMV- and Gag-responding CD4+ T cells were isolated. General observations from the study: Degenerate expanded CDR3beta sequences were enriched among CMV- and Gag-responding cells.

The stimulus was an HIV-1 Gag 15-mer peptide pool, about 1 ug/peptide/mL. CD40L-negative CD69-negative CD45RO-high memory CD4+ T cells were sorted as populations depleted of antigen-responding cells. Plasma HIV-1 RNA stayed below 50 copies/mL for at least 4 years. V was trimmed by 7 bases and J by 7 bases, leaving 14 bases between them. Germline-derived CDR1 and CDR2 are LNHDA and SQIVND (reference sequence). The CDR3 length is 13 residues. On this clone itself: Its cognate antigen is unknown.

The immunoSEQ assay was version 4, run in survey mode. This table comes from immunoSEQ multiplex PCR, and its TCRdb copy is limited to in-frame clones, with some not included. Here the sample spans 30,000 to 45,000 clones, about 83% being singletons. J is TRBJ2-1 and V is TRBV19, with D uncertain. This sequence was found in an adult with HIV. The donor label of this sample is uncertain. Sequenced material: cultured CD4+ T cells from PBMCs, taken from a patient who received antiretroviral therapy. The CDR3 loop is CASKESFRNEQFF. The DNA for the CDR3 is TGTGCCAGTAAGGAGAGTTTTAGAAATGAGCAGTTCTTC.